The TCR beta chain under discussion was sequenced for a study of T-cell reconstitution after alpha-beta-depleted transplantation in children (dated by TCRdb to the mid-2010s). Looking at the study overall: T-cell immune reconstitution after TCRalphabeta/CD19-depleted allogeneic hematopoietic cell transplantation in children was quantitatively tracked in the study by means of TCR repertoire profiling.

This clonotype was found a few times. The antigen it binds to is not known. It has no much larger one-base neighbor in the sample; base qualities were not kept. The cysteine opens and the phenylalanine closes a CDR3 of 14 amino acids. Only CDR3 DNA is held: 42 bases, read in frame from base 1. V ends up 3 bases short and J 4 bases short, with an unmatched junction base count of 5. Preparation of the library involved PCR. The instrument was an Illumina HiSeq 2500. To normalize quantification of the TCRbeta repertoire, the TCR libraries were built with molecular barcoding that relied on unique molecular identifiers. The public reads were reprocessed in TCRdb via fastp at Q25 and MiXCR, keeping in-frame beta chains. For every CDR3 protein sequence, its rows merge into one entry that carries the most common genes and DNA. Counted in this sample were approximately 390,000 distinct CDR3 sequences; approximately 10% of them appeared once. The ten most abundant clones make up about 5% of the sample.

The V gene is TRBV12-3 or TRBV12-4 and the J gene is TRBJ1-2; TRBD1 fits 7 bases in the junction. The receptor comes from a human donor who donated a stem cell graft to a child with acute myeloid leukemia. The sequenced sample was PBMCs from the stem cell graft donor, obtained from the stem cell graft. The CDR3 in this case is CASSLNRGPYGYTF. The DNA reads TGTGCCAGCAGTTTGAACAGGGGTCCCTATGGCTACACCTTC.